This record looks at one T cell receptor beta chain sequence and its context. Germline V gene data show CDR1 as SGHNT and CDR2 as YYREEE (reference sequence). This CDR3 is 16 amino acids long. V lost 5 bases and J lost 5; bases outside the gene matches: 12. The data were taken from a study of PD-L1 blockade in urothelial cancer. Time point indicated: peripheral blood 6 weeks after treatment start. The data were produced by immunoSEQ multiplex PCR, yet TCRdb's version contains in-frame clones alone and is incomplete. The sample gives approximately 120,000 clones, 86% of which show up once; 2.4% is in the top ten.

The receptor was derived from a man aged 50 to 60 with urothelial cancer. The material sequenced was PBMCs, taken around atezolizumab (anti-PD-L1) treatment. The gene calls are TRBV5-4 and TRBJ1-4; 7 nucleotides line up with TRBD1. The CDR3 region is CASSPGTANRNEKLFF. The DNA of the CDR3 is TGTGCCAGCAGTCCCGGGACAGCAAATCGAAATGAAAAACTGTTTTTT.